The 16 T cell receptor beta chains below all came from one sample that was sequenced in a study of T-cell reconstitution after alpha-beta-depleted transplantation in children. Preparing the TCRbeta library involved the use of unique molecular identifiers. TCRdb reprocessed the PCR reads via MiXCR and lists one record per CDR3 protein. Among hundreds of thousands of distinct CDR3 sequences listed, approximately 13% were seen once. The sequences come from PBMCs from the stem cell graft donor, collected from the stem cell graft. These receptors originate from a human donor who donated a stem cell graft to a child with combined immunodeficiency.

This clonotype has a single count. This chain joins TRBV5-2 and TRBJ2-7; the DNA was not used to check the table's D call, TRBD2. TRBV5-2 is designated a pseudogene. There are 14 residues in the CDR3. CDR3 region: CAMGPGQSSYEQYF. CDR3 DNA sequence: TGTGCCATGGGCCCCGGCCAGTCGAGCTACGAGCAGTACTTC.

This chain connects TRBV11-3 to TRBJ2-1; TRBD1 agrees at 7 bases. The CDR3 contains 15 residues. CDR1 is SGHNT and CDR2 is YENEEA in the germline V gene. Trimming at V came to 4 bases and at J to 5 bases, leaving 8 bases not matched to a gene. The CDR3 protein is CASSSWGTENNEQFF. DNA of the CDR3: TGTGCCAGCAGCTCTTGGGGGACAGAAAACAATGAGCAGTTCTTC.

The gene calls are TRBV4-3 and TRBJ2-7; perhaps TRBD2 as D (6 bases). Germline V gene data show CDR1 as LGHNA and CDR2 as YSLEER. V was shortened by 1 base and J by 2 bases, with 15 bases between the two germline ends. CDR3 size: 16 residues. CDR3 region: CASSQGVAGPPYEQYF. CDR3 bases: TGCGCCAGCAGCCAAGGGGTGGCGGGACCCCCCTACGAGCAGTACTTC.

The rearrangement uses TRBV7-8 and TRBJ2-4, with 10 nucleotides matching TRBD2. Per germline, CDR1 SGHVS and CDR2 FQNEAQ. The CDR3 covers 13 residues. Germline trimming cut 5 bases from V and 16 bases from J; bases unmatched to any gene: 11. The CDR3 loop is CASSPLSGRARYF. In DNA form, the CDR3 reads TGTGCCAGCAGCCCCTTAAGCGGGAGGGCCCGATACTTC.

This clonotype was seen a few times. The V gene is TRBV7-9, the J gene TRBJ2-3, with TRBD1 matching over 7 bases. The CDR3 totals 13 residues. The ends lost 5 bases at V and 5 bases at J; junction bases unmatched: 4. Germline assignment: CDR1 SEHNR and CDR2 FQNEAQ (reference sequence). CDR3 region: CASSIAGGDTQYF. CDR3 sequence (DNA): TGTGCCAGCAGCATCGCAGGGGGAGATACGCAGTATTTT.

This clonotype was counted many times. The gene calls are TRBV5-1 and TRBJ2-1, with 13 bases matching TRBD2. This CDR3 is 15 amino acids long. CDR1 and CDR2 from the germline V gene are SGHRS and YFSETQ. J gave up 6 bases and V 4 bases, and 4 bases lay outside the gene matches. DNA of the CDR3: TGCGCCAGCAGCACAGGGACTAGCGGGGCCAATGAGCAGTTCTTC. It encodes CASSTGTSGANEQFF.

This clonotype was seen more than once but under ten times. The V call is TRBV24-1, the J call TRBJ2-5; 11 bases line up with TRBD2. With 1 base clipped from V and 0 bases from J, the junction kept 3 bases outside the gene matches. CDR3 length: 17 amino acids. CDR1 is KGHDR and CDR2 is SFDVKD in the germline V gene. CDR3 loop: CATSDFASGGYQETQYF. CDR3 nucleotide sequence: TGTGCCACCAGTGATTTCGCTAGCGGGGGGTACCAAGAGACCCAGTACTTC.

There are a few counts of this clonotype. In DNA form, the CDR3 reads TGCAGTGCTAGACCGTGGGGAGGGCGGGCCAACAATGAGCAGTTCTTC. This sequence encodes CSARPWGGRANNEQFF. This chain joins TRBV20-1 and TRBJ2-1; 7 positions match TRBD2. CDR3 length equals 16 residues. J gave up 5 bases and V 2 bases, and 12 bases lay outside the gene matches. Germline lookup yields CDR1 DFQATT and CDR2 SNEGSKA (reference sequence).

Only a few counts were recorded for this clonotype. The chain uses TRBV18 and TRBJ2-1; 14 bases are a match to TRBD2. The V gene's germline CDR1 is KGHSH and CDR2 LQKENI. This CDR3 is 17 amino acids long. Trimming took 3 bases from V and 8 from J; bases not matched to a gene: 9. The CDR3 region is CASSPTSGGAELDEQFF. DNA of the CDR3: TGTGCCAGCTCACCGACTAGCGGGGGGGCCGAATTGGATGAGCAGTTCTTC.

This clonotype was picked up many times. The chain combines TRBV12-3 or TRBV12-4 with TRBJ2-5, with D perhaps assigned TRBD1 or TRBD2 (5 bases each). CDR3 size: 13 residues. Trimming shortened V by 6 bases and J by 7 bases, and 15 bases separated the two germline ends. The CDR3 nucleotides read TGTGCCAGCAGCCCCGGGACCACAGGGACCCAGTACTTC. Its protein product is CASSPGTTGTQYF.

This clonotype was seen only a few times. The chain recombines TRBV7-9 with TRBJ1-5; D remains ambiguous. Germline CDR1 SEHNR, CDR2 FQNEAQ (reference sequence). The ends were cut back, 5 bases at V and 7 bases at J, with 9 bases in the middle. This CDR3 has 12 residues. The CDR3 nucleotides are TGTGCCAGCAGCGCCCCCGGGCAGCCCCAGCATTTT. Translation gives CASSAPGQPQHF.

For the CDR3, the DNA is TGTGCCAGCAGCCCCGGGAAAAATTACGAGCAGTACTTC. Translation: CASSPGKNYEQYF. The rearrangement uses TRBV12-3 or TRBV12-4 and TRBJ2-7; a possible D gene is TRBD2 (5 bases). The V and J ends lost 6 bases and 4 bases respectively, with 13 bases between them. This CDR3 has 13 residues.

Written as DNA, the CDR3 is TGTGCCACCAGCTCGACCGAAATCCAAGGTCAGGGATTTAGCGGGAGAGGGTCCTACAATGAGCAGTTCTTC. Translated, it gives CATSSTEIQGQGFSGRGSYNEQFF. The chain uses TRBV15 and TRBJ2-1, with 9 bases that match TRBD2. The CDR3 totals 24 residues. The junction had 30 bases not matched to a gene; V was cut back by 5 bases and J by 1 base. Germline loops: CDR1 LNHNV, CDR2 YYDKDF (reference sequence).

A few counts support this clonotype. DNA of the CDR3: TGCGCCAGCAGCCCAACCCCCCGCACAGATACGCAGTATTTT. It is translated as CASSPTPRTDTQYF. V usage is TRBV4-3 and J usage is TRBJ2-3; the D is unclear. The CDR3 has 14 amino acids. Trimming left V 4 bases short and J 1 base short, with 9 bases between. CDR1 is LGHNA, CDR2 YSLEER, per germline.

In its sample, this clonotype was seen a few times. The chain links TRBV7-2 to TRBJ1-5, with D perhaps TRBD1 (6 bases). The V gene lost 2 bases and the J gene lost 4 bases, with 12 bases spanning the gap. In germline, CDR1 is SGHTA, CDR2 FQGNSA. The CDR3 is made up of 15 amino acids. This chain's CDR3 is CASSLRGDVNQPQHF. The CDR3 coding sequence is TGTGCCAGCAGCTTAAGGGGGGATGTTAATCAGCCCCAGCATTTT.

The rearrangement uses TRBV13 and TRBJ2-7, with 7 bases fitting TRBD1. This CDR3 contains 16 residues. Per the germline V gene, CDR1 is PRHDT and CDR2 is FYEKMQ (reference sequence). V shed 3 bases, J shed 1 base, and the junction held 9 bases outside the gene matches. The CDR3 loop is CASSFSVGQASYEQYF. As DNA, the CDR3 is TGTGCCAGCAGCTTCTCCGTCGGACAGGCTTCCTACGAGCAGTACTTC.